Below, 9 T cell receptor beta chains from the same sample are listed, as sequenced in a study of blood T cell repertoires in COVID-19. Assay: immunoSEQ multiplex PCR; the TCRdb copy retains only in-frame clones and omits some. This table has 120,000 to 150,000 clones, 85% to 90% appearing once. The sequencing sample was made of peripheral blood. These receptors were collected from a human donor in a cohort sampled during active COVID-19.

The chain joins TRBV7-6 to TRBJ1-4; 7 bases agree with TRBD1. The germline V gene has CDR1 SGHVS and CDR2 FNYEAQ. The CDR3 runs 17 residues. Losses at the gene ends were 1 base for V and 5 bases for J; bases not matched to a gene: 10. The CDR3 coding sequence is TGTGCCAGCAGCTTAGTCCCCCCCACAGGGGTCAATGAAAAACTGTTTTTT. This sequence encodes CASSLVPPTGVNEKLFF. The full variable domain, in which reference TRBV7-6 and TRBJ1-4 provide the parts outside the CDR3, is GAGVSQSPRYKVTKRGQDVALRCDPISGHVSLYWYRQALGQGPEFLTYFNYEAQQDKSGLPNDRFSAERPEGSISTLTIQRTEQRDSAMYRCASSLVPPTGVNEKLFFGSGTQLSVL.

V gene TRBV7-6 combines with J gene TRBJ2-7, with 11 bases that match TRBD1. The CDR3 is 14 amino acids. V shed 3 bases and J 3 bases; nucleotides not matched to a gene: 1. The germline gives CDR1 SGHVS, CDR2 FNYEAQ. CDR3 in amino acids: CASSLDRGLYEQYF. The CDR3 DNA reads as TGTGCCAGCAGCTTGGACAGGGGGCTCTACGAGCAGTACTTC.

The chain has TRBV9 and TRBJ2-2, with 9 bases identical to TRBD1. Germline V gene sequence: CDR1 SGDLS, CDR2 YYNGEE. J lost 5 bases, V lost 3 bases, and 5 bases had no gene match. The CDR3 runs to 15 residues. In DNA, the CDR3 is TGTGCCAGCAGCGGACCGGGACAGGGTACCGGGGAGCTGTTTTTT. Translated, it gives CASSGPGQGTGELFF.

The chain carries TRBV11-3 and TRBJ2-2; D remains ambiguous. Germline values: CDR1 SGHNT, CDR2 YENEEA. The CDR3 runs to 17 residues. Trimming removed 0 bases from V and 5 bases from J, with 16 bases in between. CDR3 DNA sequence: TGTGCCAGCAGCTTAGATGGGCAGGCCGTCGAGACCGGGGAGCTGTTTTTT. This codes for CASSLDGQAVETGELFF. The full variable domain, its missing parts supplied by reference TRBV11-3 and TRBJ2-2, is EAGVVQSPRYKIIEKKQPVAFWCNPISGHNTLYWYLQNLGQGPELLIRYENEEAVDDSQLPKDRFSAERLKGVDSTLKIQPAELGDSAVYLCASSLDGQAVETGELFFGEGSRLTVL.

A single count supports this clone. CDR3 amino acids: CASSSRLQRGVGSPLHF. The CDR3 DNA reads as TGTGCCAGCAGCTCTCGCCTTCAAAGGGGTGTGGGTTCACCCCTCCACTTT. The rearrangement uses TRBV5-6 and TRBJ1-6, with TRBD1 as a possible D gene (5 bases). The CDR3 length is 17 residues. Trimming removed 3 bases from V and 9 bases from J, with 22 bases in between. Germline lookup yields CDR1 SGHDT and CDR2 YYEEEE.

The rearrangement joins TRBV30 to TRBJ2-5, with 7 positions matching TRBD1. Germline V gives CDR1 GTSNPN, CDR2 SVGIG (reference sequence). The CDR3 is made up of 15 amino acids. V lost 1 base to trimming and J lost 6 bases; unmatched junction nucleotides: 11. In DNA, the CDR3 is TGTGCCTGGAGTGGACCGACAGGGTTGGGAAAGACCCAGTACTTC. Protein sequence: CAWSGPTGLGKTQYF.

This clone was picked up one time. V gene TRBV7-9 combines with J gene TRBJ2-5; D remains unclear. Between the trimmed V and J ends, which lost 8 bases and 1 base, there was a span of 8 bases. The CDR3 runs 12 residues. Per germline, CDR1 SEHNR and CDR2 FQNEAQ (reference sequence). The CDR3, as DNA: TGTGCCAGCGCCCAGTTCCAAGAGACCCAGTACTTC. Its translation: CASAQFQETQYF.

V and J are TRBV6-5 and TRBJ2-7; a possible D gene is TRBD1 (5 bases). The CDR3 is made up of 15 amino acids. Germline values: CDR1 MNHEY, CDR2 SVGAGI. The V gene lost 7 bases and the J gene lost 0 bases, with 16 bases spanning the gap. CDR3: CASNLNWGSSYEQYF. DNA of the CDR3: TGTGCCAGCAACCTGAATTGGGGCAGCTCCTACGAGCAGTACTTC.

J is TRBJ1-2 and V is TRBV6-5, with 8 bases aligning to TRBD1. The CDR3 is made up of 13 amino acids. The germline V gene has CDR1 MNHEY and CDR2 SVGAGI. Unmatched junction bases numbered 7, after V lost 8 bases and J lost 5 bases. CDR3: CASRRTGNYGYTF. DNA for the CDR3: TGTGCCAGCCGACGGACAGGGAATTATGGCTACACCTTC.